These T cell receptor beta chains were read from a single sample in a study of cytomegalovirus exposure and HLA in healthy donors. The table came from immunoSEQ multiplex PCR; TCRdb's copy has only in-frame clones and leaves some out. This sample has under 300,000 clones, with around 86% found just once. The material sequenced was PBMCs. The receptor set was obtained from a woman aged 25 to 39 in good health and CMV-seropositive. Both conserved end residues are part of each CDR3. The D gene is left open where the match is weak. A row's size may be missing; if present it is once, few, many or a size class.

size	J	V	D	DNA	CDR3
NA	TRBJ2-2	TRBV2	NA	TGTGCCAGCATCGAATCTCGGAGAGGGTCCGGGGAGCTGTTTTTT	CASIESRRGSGELFF
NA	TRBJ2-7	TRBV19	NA	TGTGCCAGTAGTCCGACCGGAGGTCTGGACGGCTACGAGCAGTACTTC	CASSPTGGLDGYEQYF
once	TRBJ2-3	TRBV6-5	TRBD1	TGTGCCAGCAGTAGGGGACAGGGGAAAGAGAATACGCAGTATTTT	CASSRGQGKENTQYF
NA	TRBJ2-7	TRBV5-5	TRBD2	TGTGCCAGCAGCTTGGTCCACGAAGGACTAGCGGACTACGAGCAGTACTTC	CASSLVHEGLADYEQYF
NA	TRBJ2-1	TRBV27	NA	TGTGCCAGCAGTTTTAGACAGGGAGGTAACAATGAGCAGTTCTTC	CASSFRQGGNNEQFF
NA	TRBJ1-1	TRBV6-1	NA	TGTGCCAGCATCCCAGGGTACACTGAAGCTTTCTTT	CASIPGYTEAFF
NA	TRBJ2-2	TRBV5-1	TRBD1	TGCGCCAGCAGCTTGGGGGCGACAGGGCTCTACACCGGGGAGCTGTTTTTT	CASSLGATGLYTGELFF
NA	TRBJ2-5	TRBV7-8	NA	TGTGCCAGCAACTCGCTGGACAGACAATTCCAAGAGACCCAGTACTTC	CASNSLDRQFQETQYF
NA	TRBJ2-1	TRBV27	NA	TGTGCCAGCAGAACCCTACCCCGCTCTCGGAATGAGCAGTTCTTC	CASRTLPRSRNEQFF
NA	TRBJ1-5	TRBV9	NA	TGTGCCAGCAGCGTCGGGGTTTCCAATCAGCCCCAGCATTTT	CASSVGVSNQPQHF
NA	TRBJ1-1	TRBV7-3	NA	TGTGCCAGCAGCTTACTACCGAACACTGAAGCTTTCTTT	CASSLLPNTEAFF
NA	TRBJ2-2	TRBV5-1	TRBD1	TGCGCCAGCAGCTTGCCTGAGGGGGCCGGGGGGGAGCTGTTTTTT	CASSLPEGAGGELFF
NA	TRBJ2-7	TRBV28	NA	TGTGCCAGCAGTACCCCGGGGGTGCCGGCCGAGCAGTACTTC	CASSTPGVPAEQYF
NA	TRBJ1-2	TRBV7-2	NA	TGTGCCAGCAGCTTAGGGTGGCGGGCGTCCTATGGCTACACCTTC	CASSLGWRASYGYTF
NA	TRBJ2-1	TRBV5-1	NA	TGCGCCAGCAGCCTAGGGGGTTGGGGCAATGAGCAGTTCTTC	CASSLGGWGNEQFF
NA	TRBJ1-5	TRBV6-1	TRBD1	TGTGCCAGCAGTCAGGGGGACAGGAGCAATCAGCCCCAGCATTTT	CASSQGDRSNQPQHF
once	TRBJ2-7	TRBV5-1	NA	TGCGCCAGCAGCTTGGCAGGGAATGGGTACGAGCAGTACTTC	CASSLAGNGYEQYF
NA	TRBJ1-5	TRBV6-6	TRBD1	TGTGCCAGCACCTCGACAGGGGAGAGCAATCAGCCCCAGCATTTT	CASTSTGESNQPQHF
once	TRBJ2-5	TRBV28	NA	TGTGCCAGCGCCGAGATAACAGGTGTAGAGACCCAGTACTTC	CASAEITGVETQYF
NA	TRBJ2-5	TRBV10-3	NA	TGTGCCATCAGTGAACAGGGATTAGGGGAGACCCAGTACTTC	CAISEQGLGETQYF
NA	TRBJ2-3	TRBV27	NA	TGTGCCAGCAGTTTAGACTCCCCCTCCGTACTCACAGATACGCAGTATTTT	CASSLDSPSVLTDTQYF
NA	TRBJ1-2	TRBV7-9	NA	TGTGCCAGCAGGGGGGCCGATGCTAACTATGGCTACACCTTC	CASRGADANYGYTF
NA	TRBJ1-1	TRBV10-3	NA	TGTGCCATCGCAGGGAACACTGAAGCTTTCTTT	CAIAGNTEAFF
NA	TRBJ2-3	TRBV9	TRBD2	TGTGCCAGCAGCACCTCCCCGCGGGAGGACACAGATACGCAGTATTTT	CASSTSPREDTDTQYF
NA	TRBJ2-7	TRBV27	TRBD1	TGTGCCAGCAGTTTATTTGGCCTACAGGGGTTGGTCTACGAGCAGTACTTC	CASSLFGLQGLVYEQYF
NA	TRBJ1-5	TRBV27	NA	TGTGCCAGCAGTTTATCAGGGGATGATCAGCCCCAGCATTTT	CASSLSGDDQPQHF
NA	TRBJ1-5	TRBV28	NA	TGTGCCAGCAGTTTCAGTTATCAGCCCCAGCATTTT	CASSFSYQPQHF
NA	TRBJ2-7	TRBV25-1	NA	TGTGCCAGCTCCCATTACAGGGCGAGCTCCTACGAGCAGTACTTC	CASSHYRASSYEQYF
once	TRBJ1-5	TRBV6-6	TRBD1	TGTGCCAGCAGTCCGACAGGGTTCAATCAGCCCCAGCATTTT	CASSPTGFNQPQHF
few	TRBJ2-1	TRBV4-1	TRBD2	TGCGCCAGCAGCCTGGAGGGAGGGCCTGATAATGAGCAGTTCTTC	CASSLEGGPDNEQFF
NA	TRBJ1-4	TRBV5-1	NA	TGCGCCAGCAGCCTCCGACAGGTATCAACTAATGAAAAACTGTTTTTT	CASSLRQVSTNEKLFF
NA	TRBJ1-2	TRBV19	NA	TGTGCCAGTAAGTTGACACGGTCCTATGGCTACACCTTC	CASKLTRSYGYTF
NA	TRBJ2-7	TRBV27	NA	TGTGCCAGCAGTAATTCGGGGGACAGTTTCTTCTCCTACGAGCAGTACTTC	CASSNSGDSFFSYEQYF
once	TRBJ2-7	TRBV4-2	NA	TGTGCCAGCAGCCAAGATGTTCCAGAAACATGGGAGCAGTACTTC	CASSQDVPETWEQYF
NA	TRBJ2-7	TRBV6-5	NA	TGTGCCAGCAGTTACTCGCGCGTGTTTCTCGACGAGCAGTACTTC	CASSYSRVFLDEQYF
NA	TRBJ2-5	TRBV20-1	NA	TGCAGTGCTAGGACAGTGGAGACCCAGTACTTC	CSARTVETQYF
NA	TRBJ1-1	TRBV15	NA	TGTGCCACCAGCAGAGCCAGGGGAGGGACTGAAGCTTTCTTT	CATSRARGGTEAFF
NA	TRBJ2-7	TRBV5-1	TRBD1	TGCGCCAGCAGCCAGGGGGTCGCCGACAGGGTGCCCTACGAGCAGTACTTC	CASSQGVADRVPYEQYF
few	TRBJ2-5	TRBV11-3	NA	TGTGCCAGCAGAGCACGTGAGACCCAGTACTTC	CASRARETQYF
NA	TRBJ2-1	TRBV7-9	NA	TGTGCCAGCAGCTTAATAGTCCTCGAGCAGTTCTTC	CASSLIVLEQFF
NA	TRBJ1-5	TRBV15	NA	TGTGCCACCAGCAGGTGGCAGGGGAGGGATCAGCCCCAGCATTTT	CATSRWQGRDQPQHF
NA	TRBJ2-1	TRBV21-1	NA	TGTGCCAGCAGCAAGGGGCAAAGGCGGTCCTACAATGAGCAGTTCTTC	CASSKGQRRSYNEQFF
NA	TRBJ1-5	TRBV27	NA	TGTGCCAGCAGTTTGTTCGGAGCGTATAGCAATCAGCCCCAGCATTTT	CASSLFGAYSNQPQHF
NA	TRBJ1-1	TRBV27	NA	TGTGCCAGCAGTTTTAGACAGCAGAACACTGGAGCTTTCTTT	CASSFRQQNTGAFF
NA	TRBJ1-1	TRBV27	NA	TGTGCCAGCACCAGGAGATCAGGGTACACTGAAGCTTTCTTT	CASTRRSGYTEAFF
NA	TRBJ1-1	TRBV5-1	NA	TGCGCCAGCAGAGGTACTACGTCGGGGGACACTGAAGCTTTCTTT	CASRGTTSGDTEAFF
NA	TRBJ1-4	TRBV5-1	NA	TGCGCCAGCAGCTTCGGGCTAACAGGGAAGGGCGATGAAAAACTGTTTTTT	CASSFGLTGKGDEKLFF
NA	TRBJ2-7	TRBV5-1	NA	TGCGCCAGCGTTAAGGCGGGGCAGGGCGACGAGCAGTACTTC	CASVKAGQGDEQYF
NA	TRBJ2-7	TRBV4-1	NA	TGCGCCAGCAGCCGGACAGCGGGGCCCCTCGAGCAGTACTTC	CASSRTAGPLEQYF
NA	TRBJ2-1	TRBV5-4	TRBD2	TGTGCCAGCAGCTTGGCCCCTAGCGGAGAGCAGTTCTTC	CASSLAPSGEQFF
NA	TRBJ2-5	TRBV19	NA	TGTGCCAGTAGTACTCCCTGGGGCCGAGAGACCCAGTACTTC	CASSTPWGRETQYF
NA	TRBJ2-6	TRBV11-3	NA	TGTGCCAGCAGCTCCCAGGGCTTTGGCGCTGGGGCCAACGTCCTGACTTTC	CASSSQGFGAGANVLTF
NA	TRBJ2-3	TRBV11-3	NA	TGTGCCAGCAGCTTAGATATTAGGAGGTCCGTCTTCTCCACAGATACGCAGTATTTT	CASSLDIRRSVFSTDTQYF
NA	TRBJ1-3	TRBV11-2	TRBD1	TGTGCCAGCAGCAACTGGGACAGTGGAAACACCATATATTTT	CASSNWDSGNTIYF
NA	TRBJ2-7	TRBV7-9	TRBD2	TGTGCCAGCAGCTTAGGGCCTAGCGGGGGTTACGAGCAGTACTTC	CASSLGPSGGYEQYF